This T cell receptor (beta chain) was documented in a study of blood T cells in healthy people across ages. Germline V gene sequence: CDR1 KGHDR, CDR2 SFDVKD. The CDR3 runs 12 residues. Trimming pared 10 bases from V and 7 bases from J, leaving 15 bases between. Points from the study as a whole: Strong correlation was found linking TCR beta diversity to naive T cell percentage.

Worth noting for this clonotype: The antigen is unknown.

Through a sample-barcoded 5' primer and a J-beta primer mix, a second PCR was run for about 6 to 11 cycles. TCRdb used MiXCR to reprocess the 5' RACE reads, holding one entry per CDR3 protein. The table includes roughly 2 million distinct CDR3 sequences, 40% to 55% detected once. V is TRBV24-1 and J is TRBJ1-2; D not resolved. What was sequenced was blood. The source is a woman aged 35 to 49 in good health. CDR3 coding DNA: TGTGCCACTTGCTGCCAGTCGGCTGGCTACACCTTC. It yields the protein CATCCQSAGYTF.